This TCR beta chain was observed in a study of T cell responses to AZD1222 COVID-19 vaccine. Study-level points and caveats: Spike-specific TCR repertoires showed rising breadth and depth after two AZD1222 doses. Nearly half of spike-specific TCRs reportedly target unmutated variant regions. Repertoire sampling was restricted to post-peak T cell response timepoints.

Notes on this clone: Its cognate antigen is unknown.

Recipients boosted at about 4 weeks or about 12 weeks are pooled. Sequenced by immunoSEQ multiplex PCR; TCRdb stores in-frame clones only, minus some. There are fewer than 90,000 clones in the sample; 85% to 95% occur only once, and around a tenth lies in the top ten. Sequenced here: peripheral blood, sampled 28 days after the second AZD1222 dose. The source of this sequence is an adult who received the AZD1222 COVID-19 vaccine.

CDR3 coding DNA: TGTGCCAGCAGCTTAGAAGCACCCTACGAGCAGTACTTC. It specifies CASSLEAPYEQYF. The V and J genes are TRBV7-6 and TRBJ2-7; D uncertain. V lost 1 base and J lost 2, with 6 bases in between. Per the germline V gene, CDR1 is SGHVS and CDR2 is FNYEAQ. This CDR3 has 13 residues.